These T cell receptor beta chains were read from a single sample in a study of immune characterization of retroperitoneal liposarcoma. TCRdb independently ran MiXCR on the PCR reads; one entry per CDR3 protein. The data show roughly 10,000 distinct CDR3 sequences, 25% to 30% seen once. The sequencing sample was made of tumor tissue. These receptor sequences come from a male donor with retroperitoneal liposarcoma. Each CDR3 is given with its conserved first and last residue. D genes are given only for firm matches. Rows may omit the clone size; those that give it use once, few, many or a size class.

j_call d_call v_call clone_size cdr3_aa cdr3_nt
TRBJ1-2 NA TRBV7-3 many CASPSGWAGWYGYTF TGTGCCAGCCCCTCGGGATGGGCAGGGTGGTATGGCTACACCTTC
TRBJ2-2 NA TRBV25-1 medium-sized CASSEYSAAGELFF TGTGCCAGCAGTGAATATTCGGCGGCCGGGGAGCTGTTTTTT
TRBJ2-5 TRBD2 TRBV6-6 NA CASLGLAGLETQYF TGTGCCAGCCTGGGACTAGCGGGATTGGAGACCCAGTACTTC
TRBJ2-1 NA TRBV6-1 medium-sized CASSTFRGNEQFF TGTGCCAGCAGCACTTTCCGGGGGAATGAGCAGTTCTTC
TRBJ2-4 TRBD2 TRBV6-1 NA CASSEDPLVGGWDIQYF TGTGCCAGCAGTGAAGATCCTCTTGTCGGGGGGTGGGACATTCAGTACTTC
TRBJ2-1 TRBD2 TRBV6-8 NA CATSRSSGGFQETQFF TGTGCCACCTCCAGATCTAGCGGGGGTTTCCAAGAGACCCAGTTCTTC
TRBJ1-2 NA TRBV6-1 few CASSEAMRDPIGYTF TGTGCCAGCAGTGAAGCGATGAGGGACCCTATCGGCTACACCTTC
TRBJ1-5 NA TRBV6-1 few CASIRDLNQPQHF TGTGCCAGCATTAGGGACCTCAATCAGCCCCAGCATTTT
TRBJ2-3 NA TRBV10-3 NA CAISDVDGTDTQYF TGTGCCATCAGTGATGTGGATGGCACAGATACGCAGTATTTT
TRBJ2-4 NA TRBV28 medium-sized CASTGEFENIQYF TGTGCCAGCACCGGGGAGTTTGAAAACATTCAGTACTTC
TRBJ2-1 NA TRBV11-2 few CASSLGPVQETQFF TGTGCCAGCAGCTTAGGGCCAGTACAAGAGACCCAGTTCTTC
TRBJ2-3 TRBD1 TRBV10-1 NA CASSEWGQESTDTQYF TGCGCCAGCAGTGAGTGGGGACAGGAGAGCACAGATACGCAGTATTTT
TRBJ2-5 TRBD2 TRBV11-2 NA CASSLDRGGGGGEQYF TGTGCCAGCAGCTTAGATCGAGGCGGCGGGGGGGGGGAGCAGTACTTC
TRBJ2-7 TRBD1 TRBV12-3/TRBV12-4 many CASSPTGRIYEQYF TGTGCCAGCAGTCCGACAGGGAGAATCTACGAGCAGTACTTC
TRBJ2-7 TRBD2 TRBV6-1 few CASSEAAGGHEQYF TGTGCCAGCAGTGAAGCAGCGGGAGGCCACGAGCAGTACTTC
TRBJ2-1 NA TRBV27 NA CASSPFNEQFF TGTGCCAGCAGTCCCTTTAATGAGCAGTTCTTC
TRBJ2-7 NA TRBV6-6 few CASSPRVRISYEQYF TGTGCCAGCAGTCCTCGTGTACGGATCTCCTACGAGCAGTACTTC
TRBJ2-1 NA TRBV7-2 many CASSLEGLSSYNEQFF TGTGCCAGCAGCTTGGAGGGCCTGAGCTCCTACAATGAGCAGTTCTTC
TRBJ2-5 NA TRBV11-2 NA CASSLDYGDRLQETQYF TGTGCCAGCAGCTTAGACTACGGAGACAGGCTACAAGAGACCCAGTACTTC
TRBJ2-7 TRBD2 TRBV27 medium-sized CASTQTGLAGKSYEQYF TGTGCCAGCACCCAAACTGGACTAGCGGGGAAAAGTTACGAGCAGTACTTC
TRBJ1-4 NA TRBV6-1 few CASSSGGEKLFF TGTGCCAGCAGTTCCGGGGGGGAAAAACTGTTTTTT
TRBJ2-1 TRBD1 TRBV6-1 NA CASGQVFLYEQFF TGTGCCAGTGGACAGGTTTTCCTCTACGAGCAGTTCTTC
TRBJ2-7 TRBD2 TRBV7-2 once CASSPGTSGKNEQYF TGTGCCAGCAGCCCAGGGACTAGCGGGAAAAATGAGCAGTACTTC
TRBJ2-3 NA TRBV11-3 few CASSFTPADTQYF TGTGCCAGCAGCTTCACCCCGGCGGATACGCAGTATTTT
TRBJ2-7 TRBD2 TRBV6-6 many CASSYSSGGAYEQYF TGTGCCAGCAGTTACTCTAGCGGGGGGGCCTACGAGCAGTACTTC
TRBJ2-7 NA TRBV6-1 many CASSSPGGSYNEQYF TGTGCCAGCAGCTCCCCGGGGGGCAGCTACAATGAGCAGTACTTC
TRBJ2-4 NA TRBV28 NA CTSSKRSRIEQYF TGTACCAGCTCAAAAAGGAGTAGGATAGAGCAGTACTTC
TRBJ2-3 NA TRBV6-5 NA CASSYSQVYTDTQYF TGTGCCAGCAGTTACTCTCAGGTGTACACAGATACGCAGTATTTT
TRBJ2-6 NA TRBV6-1 few CASTPQASGANVLTF TGTGCCAGCACTCCGCAGGCCTCTGGGGCCAACGTCCTGACTTTC
TRBJ2-7 NA TRBV7-6 medium-sized CASSSPTFDFYNEQYF TGTGCCAGCAGCTCACCGACTTTCGACTTTTACAATGAGCAGTACTTC
TRBJ1-5 NA TRBV7-8 NA CASSSLGSAYQPQHF TGTGCCAGCAGCAGCTTAGGGTCAGCTTATCAGCCCCAGCATTTT
TRBJ2-2 NA TRBV10-2 few CASSDTGAGAGELFF TGCGCCAGCAGTGATACGGGGGCGGGAGCCGGGGAGCTGTTTTTT
TRBJ2-1 NA TRBV12-3/TRBV12-4 medium-sized CASSLDWLPYEQFF TGTGCCAGCAGCCTGGACTGGCTACCCTACGAGCAGTTCTTC
TRBJ2-5 TRBD2 TRBV15 NA CATSRARLAGGGEQYF TGTGCCACCAGCAGAGCTCGACTAGCGGGAGGAGGGGAGCAGTACTTC
TRBJ1-5 NA TRBV7-2 few CASSGVINQPQHF TGTGCCAGCAGTGGGGTCATCAATCAGCCCCAGCATTTT
TRBJ2-1 TRBD2 TRBV6-1 NA CASSELAGGYNEQFF TGTGCCAGCAGTGAACTAGCGGGGGGTTACAATGAGCAGTTCTTC
TRBJ1-1 NA TRBV12-5 NA CASGRNQGTEAFF TGTGCTAGTGGCCGTAATCAGGGGACTGAAGCTTTCTTT
TRBJ2-6 NA TRBV12-3/TRBV12-4 medium-sized CASSLWGTGANVLTF TGTGCCAGCAGTTTATGGGGTACTGGGGCCAACGTCCTGACTTTC
TRBJ1-6 TRBD1 TRBV6-6 NA CASSSRTGSSYNSPLHF TGTGCCAGCAGTTCCCGGACAGGGAGCTCCTATAATTCACCCCTCCACTTT
TRBJ2-3 NA TRBV6-2/TRBV6-3 few CASSFPTGLGTDTQYF TGTGCCAGCAGTTTTCCGACGGGACTGGGGACAGATACGCAGTATTTT
TRBJ2-1 TRBD2 TRBV6-2/TRBV6-3 few CASSYGGGRSSYNEQFF TGTGCCAGCAGCTACGGGGGCGGGAGGAGCTCCTACAATGAGCAGTTCTTC
TRBJ2-1 TRBD2 TRBV6-1 many CATATSGGNEQFF TGTGCCACCGCCACTAGCGGGGGCAATGAGCAGTTCTTC
TRBJ2-3 TRBD2 TRBV7-2 large CASSFGGSTDTQYF TGTGCCAGCAGCTTCGGGGGGTCCACAGATACGCAGTATTTT